This is a list of T cell receptor beta chains from one sample in a study of T cells in Graves' hyperthyroidism and ophthalmopathy. TCRdb itself ran the multiplex PCR reads through MiXCR, one entry per CDR3 protein. In the table there are approximately 600,000 distinct CDR3 sequences, approximately 13% of which are singletons. Specimen: blood. The receptors here all came from a woman between 25 and 40 years old with Graves' hyperthyroidism that later progressed to Graves' ophthalmopathy. CDR3s include the opening cysteine and the closing phenylalanine or tryptophan. D genes are given only for firm matches. Some rows have no size entry. The others give once, few or many, or a class for an expanded clone.

cdr3_length d_call j_call clone_size v_call cdr3_nt cdr3_aa
15 TRBD2 TRBJ2-7 many TRBV20-1 TGCAGTGCTCCCCGGGAACTAGCGGGGGCCTACGAGCAGTACTTC CSAPRELAGAYEQYF
16 TRBD2 TRBJ2-2 once TRBV28 TGTGCCAGCGTACGGGGGAGCGGGACCGACACCGGGGAGCTGTTTTTT CASVRGSGTDTGELFF
12 . TRBJ1-5 many TRBV20-1 TGCAGTGCTAGCGATAGGGGTCAGCCCCAGCATTTT CSASDRGQPQHF
15 . TRBJ2-7 . TRBV20-1 TGCAGTGCTAGAGATTACTCAGGGAAGATACGCGAGCAGTACTTC CSARDYSGKIREQYF
14 . TRBJ1-1 many TRBV12-3/TRBV12-4 TGTGCCAGCAGCTTGGGACCGATGAACACTGAAGCTTTCTTT CASSLGPMNTEAFF
15 . TRBJ2-7 . TRBV25-1 TGTGCCAGCAGGTGGGGCCGGGGACTCTCCTACGAGCAGTACTTC CASRWGRGLSYEQYF
13 . TRBJ1-1 many TRBV7-9 TGTGCCAGCAGCTTAGGGCCGGGTGGTGAAGCTTTCTTT CASSLGPGGEAFF
15 TRBD1 TRBJ2-5 many TRBV30 TGTGCCTGGGAGACCGGGACAGGGACTTTGGAGACCCAGTACTTC CAWETGTGTLETQYF
14 . TRBJ2-5 many TRBV3-1 TGTGCCAGCAGCCCTCCCCGAGATCAAGAGACCCAGTACTTC CASSPPRDQETQYF
12 . TRBJ2-5 many TRBV20-1 TGCAGTGCTAGAGATGGGGAAGAGACCCAGTACTTC CSARDGEETQYF
15 TRBD2 TRBJ2-1 many TRBV7-3 TGTGCCAGCAGCCTCTTAGCGGGAGTTCGAAATGAGCAGTTCTTC CASSLLAGVRNEQFF
13 . TRBJ2-7 . TRBV5-4 TGTGCCAGCAGCCCGGGGACCTTGATGGAGCAGTACTTC CASSPGTLMEQYF
15 TRBD2 TRBJ2-1 many TRBV20-1 TGCAGTGCTGGGTTAGCGGGAGATTCCTACAATGAGCAGTTCTTC CSAGLAGDSYNEQFF
15 TRBD1 TRBJ2-5 many TRBV28 TGTGCCAGCAGTCCGACCGGGACAGTTCTTGGGACCCAGTACTTC CASSPTGTVLGTQYF
14 . TRBJ1-3 . TRBV19 TGTGCCAGTTCTTGGGGCGTCTCTGGAAACACCATATATTTT CASSWGVSGNTIYF
14 TRBD1 TRBJ1-2 few TRBV20-1 TGCAGTGCTAGTGTTGGACAGGGGAGCTATGGCTACACCTTC CSASVGQGSYGYTF
13 . TRBJ1-1 many TRBV20-1 TGCAGTGCCGGGGAACACTTGAACACTGAAGCTTTCTTT CSAGEHLNTEAFF
13 . TRBJ1-2 few TRBV29-1 TGCAGCGTTGTCAATCTGTCCAACTATGGCTACACCTTC CSVVNLSNYGYTF
15 TRBD1 TRBJ2-7 . TRBV12-3/TRBV12-4 TGTGCCAGCAGTCCAGAGGACAGGAGCTCCTACGAGCAGTACTTC CASSPEDRSSYEQYF
13 TRBD1 TRBJ2-7 few TRBV19 TGTGCCAGTGCCCAGGGGGATACCTACGAGCAGTACTTC CASAQGDTYEQYF
19 . TRBJ2-1 . TRBV28 TGTGCCAGCAGTAATGCCGGGAACCTTGGGGGGAGCTCCTACAATGAGCAGTTCTTC CASSNAGNLGGSSYNEQFF
13 . TRBJ1-5 many TRBV27 TGTGCCAGCAGTCTAGAGATCAATCAGCCCCAGCATTTT CASSLEINQPQHF
15 TRBD1 TRBJ1-3 many TRBV11-2 TGTGCCAGCGGAAAACAGGGGATCTCTGGAAACACCATATATTTT CASGKQGISGNTIYF
18 TRBD2 TRBJ2-1 many TRBV20-1 TGCAGTGCTCATAACCCGGGACTAGCGGGAGGGGGTTGGAATGAGCAGTTCTTC CSAHNPGLAGGGWNEQFF
13 . TRBJ2-7 many TRBV7-2 TGTGCCAGCAGCGCCGAGAGATCCTACGAGCAGTACTTC CASSAERSYEQYF
12 . TRBJ1-2 many TRBV30 TGTGCCTGGAGCGACTTTAGCTATGGCTACACCTTC CAWSDFSYGYTF
14 TRBD1 TRBJ2-7 few TRBV4-1 TGCGCCAGCAGCCAAGCGGGACAGGGGTACGAGCAGTACTTC CASSQAGQGYEQYF
14 TRBD1 TRBJ2-7 few TRBV7-9 TGTGCCAGCAGCTTATGGGACAGGGCCTACGAGCAGTACTTC CASSLWDRAYEQYF
13 . TRBJ1-5 . TRBV3-1 TGTGCCAGCAGAAAGGGGGGAGGTCAGCCCCAGCATTTT CASRKGGGQPQHF
16 TRBD2 TRBJ2-7 . TRBV11-2 TGTGCCAGCAGCCCCACGACTAGCGGGCCTACCTACGAGCAGTACTTC CASSPTTSGPTYEQYF
15 TRBD1 TRBJ2-7 . TRBV20-1 TGCAGCGTTGCCCTATCCGACAGGGGATATTCCGAGCAGTACTTC CSVALSDRGYSEQYF
17 . TRBJ2-7 few TRBV4-3 TGCGCCAGCAGCCAAGATATAGGGATCCTAAGGGACTACGAGCAGTACTTC CASSQDIGILRDYEQYF
16 . TRBJ2-5 . TRBV5-8 TGTGCCAGCAGCTTGGGCTCCGGGACAACCCAAGAGACCCAGTACTTC CASSLGSGTTQETQYF
16 TRBD1 TRBJ2-2 . TRBV24-1 TGTGCCACCAGTGACCCAGACAGGGGTAGGGCCGGGGAGCTGTTTTTT CATSDPDRGRAGELFF
15 TRBD2 TRBJ2-2 few TRBV7-2 TGTGCCTGCAGCTTAGCGGGCGGGAGCCCCGGGGAGCTGTTTTTT CACSLAGGSPGELFF
16 TRBD2 TRBJ2-1 many TRBV7-2 TGTGCCAGCATGGAGGCTAGCGGGAGGGTTTACAATGAGCAGTTCTTC CASMEASGRVYNEQFF
16 . TRBJ2-3 many TRBV5-5 TGTGCCAGCAGCCATCCAGGAGGGGTCAGCACAGATACGCAGTATTTT CASSHPGGVSTDTQYF
14 . TRBJ2-2 many TRBV5-1 TGCGCCAGCAGCTTGAAGGGGGGCACCGGGGAGCTGTTTTTT CASSLKGGTGELFF
13 . TRBJ2-3 many TRBV3-1 TGTGCCAGCAGACCGACAGACACAGATACGCAGTATTTT CASRPTDTDTQYF
17 . TRBJ2-1 . TRBV27 TGTGCCAGCAGCCCCTATTTCATACAGGCCACCTACAATGAGCAGTTCTTC CASSPYFIQATYNEQFF
16 . TRBJ2-1 many TRBV20-1 TGCAGTGCTAGAGGGACTGGACTACTCTCCTACAATGAGCAGTTCTTC CSARGTGLLSYNEQFF
19 TRBD1 TRBJ1-2 many TRBV3-1 TGTGCCAGCAGCCAAGATACGACGACAGGGAGGATGTGGAACTATGGCTACACCTTC CASSQDTTTGRMWNYGYTF
16 . TRBJ1-5 many TRBV28 TGTGCCAGCAGTTTAGGGGTTGAGGGACGCAATCAGCCCCAGCATTTT CASSLGVEGRNQPQHF
15 . TRBJ2-7 many TRBV20-1 TGCAGTGCTAGAGCGTCTGCGGGATTGGTCTACGAGCAGTACTTC CSARASAGLVYEQYF
15 TRBD1 TRBJ2-2 . TRBV19 TGTGCCAGTAGTACCCGGCAGGGGGACACCGGGGAGCTGTTTTTT CASSTRQGDTGELFF